What follows are 19 T cell receptor beta chains derived from one specimen sequenced in a study of blood T cell repertoires in COVID-19. Profiled with immunoSEQ multiplex PCR; TCRdb holds only in-frame clones, not every one. Of roughly 260,000 clones listed, about 88% were seen once; the top ten hold about 4.1%. The sample consisted of peripheral blood. The receptors stem from a man between 60 and 75 years old who had recovered from COVID-19.

The chain couples TRBV15 to TRBJ2-7, with D possibly TRBD2 on 8 matching bases. The CDR3 contains 16 residues. Germline lookup yields CDR1 LNHNV and CDR2 YYDKDF (reference sequence). The V end was cut by 0 bases, the J end by 4 bases, with 16 bases between. CDR3 amino acids: CATSRDSGTAVYEQYF. The DNA for the CDR3 is TGTGCCACCAGCAGAGATAGCGGGACAGCCGTTTACGAGCAGTACTTC.

J is TRBJ1-3 and V is TRBV5-1; a weak D match, TRBD1 (6 bases). V was shortened by 0 bases and J by 0 bases, with 7 bases between the two germline ends. This CDR3 has 15 amino acids. Per germline, CDR1 SGHRS and CDR2 YFSETQ. The CDR3 loop reads CASSLDRVSGNTIYF. The CDR3 DNA reads TGCGCCAGCAGCTTGGACAGGGTCTCTGGAAACACCATATATTTT. The full variable domain, with the rest looked up from reference TRBV5-1 and TRBJ1-3, is KAGVTQTPRYLIKTRGQQVTLSCSPISGHRSVSWYQQTPGQGLQFLFEYFSETQRNKGNFPGRFSGRQFSNSRSEMNVSTLELGDSALYLCASSLDRVSGNTIYFGEGSWLTVV.

The chain employs TRBV6-5 and TRBJ1-4, with D hard to call. Per germline, CDR1 MNHEY and CDR2 SVGAGI. This CDR3 contains 12 residues. Trimming left V 6 bases short and J 5 bases short, with 7 bases between. This CDR3 is CASRSTNEKLFF. CDR3 coding DNA: TGTGCCAGCAGATCCACAAATGAAAAACTGTTTTTT.

The rearrangement uses TRBV6-6 and TRBJ1-6, with 8 bases matching TRBD1. Germline loops: CDR1 MNHNY, CDR2 SVGAGI (reference sequence). This CDR3 region has 15 residues. Trimming cost V 6 bases and J 6 bases; bases outside gene matches: 7. This CDR3 is CASRFGQGGNSPLHF. The CDR3 coding sequence is TGTGCCAGCAGATTCGGACAGGGTGGTAATTCACCCCTCCACTTT.

This sequence joins TRBV3-1 (or the pseudogene TRBV3-2) and TRBJ1-2, with TRBD1 matching 8 bases. The CDR3 has 14 residues. The germline gives CDR1 LGHDT, CDR2 YNNKEL (reference sequence). V lost 4 bases to trimming and J lost 4 bases; unmatched junction nucleotides: 5. CDR3 residues: CASSLDRGLYGYTF. For the CDR3, the DNA is TGTGCCAGCAGCCTAGACAGGGGCCTCTATGGCTACACCTTC.

This chain uses TRBV10-3 with TRBJ1-6; 9 nucleotides agree with TRBD1. The CDR3 loop spans 15 amino acids. Germline assignment: CDR1 ENHRY and CDR2 SYGVKD. V shed 6 bases and J 5 bases; nucleotides not matched to a gene: 5. CDR3 in DNA: TGTGCCATCAGGGGGACAGGGATTAATAATTCACCCCTCCACTTT. Residues: CAIRGTGINNSPLHF.

This sequence joins TRBV4-1 and TRBJ2-7; D remains unclear. CDR3 length: 13 residues. Germline assignment: CDR1 MGHRA and CDR2 YSYEKL. The V gene lost 0 bases and the J gene lost 5 bases, with 8 bases spanning the gap. In DNA, the CDR3 is TGCGCCAGCAGCCAAGATCGGGTCCACGAGCAGTACTTC. Amino acid sequence: CASSQDRVHEQYF.

The V and J genes are TRBV5-1 and TRBJ2-7, with 10 bases fitting TRBD1. V was pared by 4 bases and J by 11 bases, with 12 bases of the junction left unmatched. The CDR3 has 14 amino acids. Germline V lookup: CDR1 SGHRS, CDR2 YFSETQ. The CDR3 DNA sequence: TGCGCCAGCAGCACTGGTCCCGGGACAGGGGAAGAGTACTTC. Amino acid sequence: CASSTGPGTGEEYF.

The CDR3 DNA follows: TGTGCCAGTAGTAATCAGGACAATCAGCCCCAGCATTTT. Amino acids: CASSNQDNQPQHF. The rearrangement uses TRBV19 and TRBJ1-5; D call uncertain. Trimming pared 4 bases from V and 3 bases from J, leaving 7 bases between. Germline values: CDR1 LNHDA, CDR2 SQIVND (reference sequence). The CDR3 spans 13 residues.

The V and J genes are TRBV4-2 and TRBJ2-3, with a tentative D call TRBD1 (7 bases). The germline V gene encodes CDR1 LGHNA and CDR2 YNFKEQ. This CDR3 contains 16 residues. The V end was cut by 1 base, the J end by 2 bases, with 13 bases between. The CDR3 reads CASSQGQGGPTDTQYF. DNA for the CDR3: TGTGCCAGCAGCCAAGGACAGGGAGGACCCACAGATACGCAGTATTTT.

This clone was seen just once. The chain uses TRBV21-1 and TRBJ1-1. TRBV21-1 is given as a pseudogene. This CDR3 is built from 11 residues. The CDR3 protein is CASTRGQEAFF. CDR3 DNA: TGTGCCAGCACCAGAGGTCAAGAAGCTTTCTTT.

V is TRBV5-1 and J is TRBJ2-3; 13 bases line up with TRBD2. After removal of 2 bases from V and 6 bases from J, the junction contained 6 bases not matched to a gene. In germline, CDR1 is SGHRS, CDR2 YFSETQ. The CDR3 is 16 amino acids. CDR3 nucleotide sequence: TGCGCCAGCAGCTTTGACGGGACTAGCGGGGTGGATACGCAGTATTTT. It specifies CASSFDGTSGVDTQYF.

This chain links TRBV19 with TRBJ1-1; possibly TRBD1 for D (5 bases). V gave up 7 bases and J gave up 7 bases, with 16 bases separating them. Germline assignment: CDR1 LNHDA and CDR2 SQIVND (reference sequence). This CDR3 has 13 residues. The CDR3 nucleotides are TGTGCCAGTATGGGAATAGGGGAGGTTGAAGCTTTCTTT. Translated, it gives CASMGIGEVEAFF. The full variable domain, completed using reference TRBV19 and TRBJ1-1, is DGGITQSPKYLFRKEGQNVTLSCEQNLNHDAMYWYRQDPGQGLRLIYYSQIVNDFQKGDIAEGYSVSREKKESFPLTVTSAQKNPTAFYLCASMGIGEVEAFFGQGTRLTVV.

V gene TRBV9 combines with J gene TRBJ2-3; a weak D match, TRBD1 (6 bases). Between the trimmed V and J ends, which lost 0 bases and 2 bases, there was a span of 10 bases. The CDR3 sequence is 15 residues long. The V gene's germline CDR1 is SGDLS and CDR2 YYNGEE. The CDR3 sequence: CASSVVVGATDTQYF. CDR3 sequence (DNA): TGTGCCAGCAGCGTAGTGGTGGGGGCCACAGATACGCAGTATTTT.

V is TRBV6-1 and J is TRBJ2-7; D not certain. This CDR3 region has 12 residues. Germline V gene data show CDR1 as MNHNS and CDR2 as SASEGT. The germline V and J ends were trimmed by 3 bases and 6 bases, with 9 bases remaining between them. CDR3 sequence: CASSDILGEQYF. CDR3 coding DNA: TGTGCCAGCAGTGACATCCTCGGCGAGCAGTACTTC.

The rearrangement uses TRBV7-3 and TRBJ2-2; tentatively, D is TRBD2 (6 bases). The CDR3 loop spans 15 amino acids. V lost 5 bases to trimming and J lost 0 bases, with 10 bases between them. Germline CDR1 and CDR2: SGHTA and FQGTGA. CDR3 bases: TGTGCCAGCAGCCCGGGGGATGCGAACACCGGGGAGCTGTTTTTT. As protein: CASSPGDANTGELFF.

V and J are TRBV5-1 and TRBJ2-5; D remains unclear. V lost 5 bases and J lost 2, with 7 bases in between. Germline assignment: CDR1 SGHRS and CDR2 YFSETQ. The CDR3 runs to 12 residues. The CDR3 region has the DNA TGCGCCAGCAGTACACAGCAAGAGACCCAGTACTTC. Protein: CASSTQQETQYF. Variable domain in full (rest from reference TRBV5-1 and TRBJ2-5): KAGVTQTPRYLIKTRGQQVTLSCSPISGHRSVSWYQQTPGQGLQFLFEYFSETQRNKGNFPGRFSGRQFSNSRSEMNVSTLELGDSALYLCASSTQQETQYFGPGTRLLVL.

CDR3 protein: CASSPGGGYQETQYF. The CDR3 coding sequence is TGTGCCAGCAGCCCCGGGGGGGGGTACCAAGAGACCCAGTACTTC. The J gene is TRBJ2-5, the V gene TRBV7-3, with 8 bases lining up with TRBD2. The CDR3 totals 15 residues. The ends lost 5 bases at V and 0 bases at J; junction bases unmatched: 5. Germline loops: CDR1 SGHTA, CDR2 FQGTGA.

The chain couples TRBV7-3 to TRBJ2-7; D might be TRBD1 (6 bases). Germline CDR1 SGHTA, CDR2 FQGTGA. The length of the CDR3 is 13 residues. With 5 bases removed from V and 4 bases from J, the gap between germline ends came to 12 bases. CDR3: CASSPRGGYEQYF. CDR3 sequence (DNA): TGTGCCAGCAGCCCGAGAGGGGGTTACGAGCAGTACTTC.